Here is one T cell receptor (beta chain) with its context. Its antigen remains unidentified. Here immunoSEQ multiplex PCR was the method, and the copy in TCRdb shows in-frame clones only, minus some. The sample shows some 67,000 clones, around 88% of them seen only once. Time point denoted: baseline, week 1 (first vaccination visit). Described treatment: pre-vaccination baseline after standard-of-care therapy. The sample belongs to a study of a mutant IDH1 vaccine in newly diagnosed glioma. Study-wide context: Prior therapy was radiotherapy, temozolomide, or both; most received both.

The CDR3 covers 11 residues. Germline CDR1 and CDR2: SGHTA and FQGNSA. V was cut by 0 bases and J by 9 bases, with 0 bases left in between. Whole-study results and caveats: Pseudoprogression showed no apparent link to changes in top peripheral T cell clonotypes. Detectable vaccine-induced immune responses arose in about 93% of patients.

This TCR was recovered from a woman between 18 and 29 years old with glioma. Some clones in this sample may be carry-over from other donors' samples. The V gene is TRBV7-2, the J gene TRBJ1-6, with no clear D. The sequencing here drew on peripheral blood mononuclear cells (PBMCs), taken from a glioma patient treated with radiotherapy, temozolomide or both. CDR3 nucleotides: TGTGCCAGCAGCTTAGCTTCACCCCTCCACTTT. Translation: CASSLASPLHF.